These 12 T cell receptor beta chains share one sample of origin, sequenced in a study of cytomegalovirus exposure and HLA in healthy donors. Primers: 60 Vbeta forward and 13 Jbeta reverse. Produced via immunoSEQ multiplex PCR; TCRdb's table is partial and in-frame only. Of under 200,000 clones detected, roughly 82% appear once; the ten largest clones hold around 0.46%. Sequencing input: PBMCs. The receptors were gathered from a woman aged 50 to 60 in good health and CMV-seronegative.

This clone was recorded a few times. The chain recombines TRBV29-1 with TRBJ2-7; a weak D match, TRBD1 (5 bases). V lost 5 bases and J 1 base, leaving 12 bases between the germline ends. Germline V lookup: CDR1 SQVTM, CDR2 ANQGSEA. The CDR3 contains 13 residues. DNA of the CDR3: TGCAGCGTTTTGACAGCCCTATCCTACGAGCAGTACTTC. Translation gives CSVLTALSYEQYF.

The V call is TRBV5-1, the J call TRBJ1-6, with 9 bases identical to TRBD1. V lost 4 bases and J lost 10; bases outside the gene matches: 12. CDR1 is SGHRS and CDR2 is YFSETQ in the germline V gene. CDR3 length equals 16 residues. CDR3 sequence: CASSITGTGQYSPLHF. Written as DNA, the CDR3 is TGCGCCAGCAGCATTACCGGGACAGGGCAATACTCACCCCTCCACTTT.

CDR3 residues: CASSPFETEAFF. The CDR3 region has the DNA TGTGCCAGCTCACCGTTCGAGACTGAAGCTTTCTTT. This chain connects TRBV18 to TRBJ1-1; unclear D gene. Germline loops: CDR1 KGHSH, CDR2 LQKENI. V was shortened by 3 bases and J by 5 bases, with 7 bases between the two germline ends. This CDR3 spans 12 amino acids.

The rearrangement joins TRBV4-1 to TRBJ1-1; no reliable D call. With 5 bases removed from V and 2 bases from J, the gap between germline ends came to 15 bases. The germline V gene has CDR1 MGHRA and CDR2 YSYEKL. The CDR3 totals 15 residues. The CDR3 sequence is CASSWALNLNTEAFF. The CDR3, as DNA: TGCGCCAGCAGCTGGGCTCTCAATCTTAACACTGAAGCTTTCTTT.

The rearrangement uses TRBV5-1 and TRBJ1-1; TRBD1 matches at 10 bases. This CDR3 spans 16 amino acids. V lost 4 bases, J lost 0 bases, and 6 bases stayed unmatched. Germline CDR1 SGHRS, CDR2 YFSETQ. CDR3 bases: TGCGCCAGCAGCAACGGGACAGGGGTTATGAACACTGAAGCTTTCTTT. This encodes CASSNGTGVMNTEAFF.

This clone was detected only once. V usage is TRBV2 and J usage is TRBJ2-5; D possibly corresponds to TRBD1 (6 bases). The J call may not be correct, given that the DNA end is closer to TRBJ2-7. CDR3 length: 14 residues. Germline values: CDR1 SNHLY, CDR2 FYNNEI. The CDR3 DNA is TGTGCCAGCAGTGAACAGGGGTCCCTTTACGAGCAGTACTTC. Amino acids: CASSEQGSLYEQYF.

This chain uses TRBV13 with TRBJ2-4; 7 bases are a match to TRBD1. This CDR3 is built from 15 residues. With V trimmed by 5 bases and J by 6 bases, 10 bases remained unmatched. The germline CDR1 and CDR2 sequences are PRHDT and FYEKMQ (reference sequence). The CDR3: CASSPTGDPGNIQYF. In DNA form, the CDR3 reads TGTGCCAGCAGCCCAACAGGGGACCCTGGAAACATTCAGTACTTC.

V gene TRBV28 combines with J gene TRBJ2-1; D perhaps matches TRBD2 (5 bases). In germline, CDR1 is MDHEN, CDR2 SYDVKM. The CDR3 spans 12 residues. V was clipped by 2 bases and J by 7 bases, with 6 bases between them. DNA for the CDR3: TGTGCCAGCAGTTTAGGGGAGAATGAGCAGTTCTTC. This gives the protein CASSLGENEQFF.

V usage is TRBV30 and J usage is TRBJ2-5; 9 bases align to TRBD1. Germline values: CDR1 GTSNPN, CDR2 SVGIG (reference sequence). The CDR3 is made up of 13 amino acids. J was trimmed by 1 base and V by 5 bases; bases with no gene match: 2. DNA for the CDR3: TGTGCCTGGGACAGGGGGTTCCAAGAGACCCAGTACTTC. It translates to CAWDRGFQETQYF.

This chain joins TRBV6-6 and TRBJ1-5; 7 bases align to TRBD1. Germline V CDR1 and CDR2: MNHNY, SVGAGI (reference sequence). The trim removed 5 bases at V and 0 bases at J, leaving 7 bases unmatched. The CDR3 has 16 amino acids. The CDR3 loop reads CASSNRGGDSNQPQHF. As DNA, the CDR3 is TGTGCCAGCAGTAACAGAGGGGGCGATAGCAATCAGCCCCAGCATTTT.

The chain uses TRBV19 and TRBJ2-5, with 9 nucleotides matching TRBD2. Germline loops: CDR1 LNHDA, CDR2 SQIVND (reference sequence). J gave up 1 base and V 3 bases, and 3 bases lay outside the gene matches. This CDR3 has 15 residues. CDR3 sequence reads: CASSMVSGGQETQYF. CDR3 DNA: TGTGCCAGTAGTATGGTTAGCGGGGGCCAAGAGACCCAGTACTTC.

This clone was counted a single time. This chain joins TRBV30 and TRBJ2-5; tentatively, D is TRBD2 (5 bases). The V and J ends lost 3 bases and 3 bases respectively, with 14 bases between them. This CDR3 is built from 14 residues. CDR1 GTSNPN and CDR2 SVGIG come from the germline V gene (reference sequence). The CDR3 DNA follows: TGTGCCTGGAGCTCGATCAGCGGTGAAGAGACCCAGTACTTC. This translates into CAWSSISGEETQYF. The full variable domain, in which reference TRBV30 and TRBJ2-5 provide the parts outside the CDR3, is SQTIHQWPATLVQPVGSPLSLECTVEGTSNPNLYWYRQAAGRGLQLLFYSVGIGQISSEVPQNLSASRPQDRQFILSSKKLLLSDSGFYLCAWSSISGEETQYFGPGTRLLVL.